Listed here are 17 T cell receptor beta chains from one sample, sequenced in a study of graft-versus-host responses after intestinal transplantation. No antigen is known for these receptors. Repertoires were generated with immunoSEQ multiplex PCR, while TCRdb's copy carries only in-frame clones and drops some. The table lists about 84,000 clones, approximately 90% of them singletons, with just under 0.35% in the top ten. The input for sequencing was unstimulated CD4+ T cells sorted from spleen or lymph node cells, taken before transplant. Source of these receptors: a human donor who was the organ donor for an intestinal transplant.

This clone was observed once. This rearrangement joins TRBV12-5 to TRBJ2-5, with D possibly TRBD1 on 7 matching bases. V was pared by 8 bases and J by 5 bases, with 18 bases between. From germline, CDR1 is LGHNT and CDR2 FRNRAP. The CDR3 spans 14 residues. In DNA, the CDR3 is TGTGCTAGTCAGGGGGGCAGTGGACGGGAGACCCAGTACTTC. It yields the protein CASQGGSGRETQYF.

In this sample, this clone turned up a few times. This chain links TRBV7-9 with TRBJ2-5; D may be TRBD1 (6 bases). The V gene's germline CDR1 is SEHNR and CDR2 FQNEAQ (reference sequence). The V end lost 5 bases, the J end lost 2 bases, and 12 bases lay between the germline ends. The CDR3 totals 14 residues. The CDR3 coding sequence is TGTGCCAGCAGCCCAGACAGGCGACAAGAGACCCAGTACTTC. Amino acids: CASSPDRRQETQYF.

The CDR3 loop reads CASREQGANTGELFF. In DNA, the CDR3 is TGTGCCAGCAGAGAACAGGGGGCGAACACCGGGGAGCTGTTTTTT. The V and J genes are TRBV2 and TRBJ2-2, with 8 bases fitting TRBD1. Germline trimming cut 6 bases from V and 0 bases from J; bases unmatched to any gene: 3. CDR3 length: 15 amino acids. Germline assignment: CDR1 SNHLY and CDR2 FYNNEI.

The chain is built from TRBV7-7 and TRBJ2-5; D unresolved. V was cut by 1 base and J by 0 bases, with 6 bases left in between. Germline V gene sequence: CDR1 SSHAT, CDR2 FNYEAQ (reference sequence). The CDR3 contains 14 residues. The CDR3 spells CASSLGAHQETQYF. The CDR3 DNA follows: TGTGCCAGCAGCTTAGGGGCCCACCAAGAGACCCAGTACTTC. Full variable domain (rest looked up from reference TRBV7-7 and TRBJ2-5): GAGVSQSPRYKVTKRGQDVTLRCDPISSHATLYWYQQALGQGPEFLTYFNYEAQPDKSGLPSDRFSAERPEGSISTLTIQRTEQRDSAMYRCASSLGAHQETQYFGPGTRLLVL.

The V call is TRBV28, the J call TRBJ2-3, with a weak D call TRBD2 (5 bases). V shed 4 bases and J shed 0 bases, with 11 bases lying between them. Germline CDR1 is MDHEN and CDR2 is SYDVKM. The CDR3 covers 15 residues. The CDR3 loop is CASSSSGYSTDTQYF. In DNA form, the CDR3 reads TGTGCCAGCAGTTCCAGCGGATATAGCACAGATACGCAGTATTTT.

The V and J genes are TRBV30 and TRBJ1-5; no clear D. The length of the CDR3 is 13 residues. Per germline, CDR1 GTSNPN and CDR2 SVGIG (reference sequence). V was shortened by 5 bases and J by 6 bases, with 14 bases between the two germline ends. As DNA, the CDR3 is TGTGCCTGGGGGAGAGGTTCGGGTCAGCCCCAGCATTTT. It encodes CAWGRGSGQPQHF.

The genes are TRBV18 and TRBJ1-6; 7 nucleotides align to TRBD1. The CDR3 spans 15 residues. V was clipped by 5 bases and J by 5 bases; unmatched bases: 6. Germline assignment: CDR1 KGHSH and CDR2 LQKENI. The CDR3 here is CASSEQGPNNSPLHF. DNA for the CDR3: TGTGCCAGCTCAGAACAGGGGCCTAATAATTCACCCCTCCACTTT.

The chain employs TRBV7-6 and TRBJ2-3; tentatively, D is TRBD2 (5 bases). Looked up from germline, CDR1 is SGHVS and CDR2 is FNYEAQ. The CDR3 spans 16 residues. Trimming cost V 5 bases and J 5 bases, with 20 bases left between them. CDR3 loop: CASSPAADPEGDTQYF. DNA for the CDR3: TGTGCCAGCAGCCCCGCCGCGGACCCTGAGGGAGATACGCAGTATTTT. Full variable domain (remainder filled in from reference TRBV7-6 and TRBJ2-3): GAGVSQSPRYKVTKRGQDVALRCDPISGHVSLYWYRQALGQGPEFLTYFNYEAQQDKSGLPNDRFSAERPEGSISTLTIQRTEQRDSAMYRCASSPAADPEGDTQYFGPGTRLTVL.

The V and J genes are TRBV30 and TRBJ2-3; 12 bases line up with TRBD2. The CDR3 runs 14 residues. Looked up from germline, CDR1 is GTSNPN and CDR2 is SVGIG (reference sequence). The V gene end was trimmed by 8 bases and the J gene end by 5 bases; junction bases not matched to a gene: 8. The CDR3 region has the DNA TGTGCCCAAAAACTAGCGGGAGGAAGAGATACGCAGTATTTT. Protein sequence: CAQKLAGGRDTQYF.

This clone was picked up one time. The gene calls are TRBV5-1 and TRBJ2-7, with TRBD2 identical over 10 bases. Per germline, CDR1 SGHRS and CDR2 YFSETQ. V lost 4 bases and J lost 5; bases outside the gene matches: 3. The CDR3 spans 13 residues. CDR3 loop: CASSVTSGNEQYF. CDR3 bases: TGCGCCAGCAGCGTAACTAGCGGGAACGAGCAGTACTTC.

This chain joins TRBV5-8 and TRBJ2-3; a possible D gene is TRBD2 (6 bases). CDR1 is SGHTS, CDR2 YDEGEE, per germline. The V end lost 0 bases, the J end lost 2 bases, and 10 bases lay between the germline ends. This CDR3 is built from 15 residues. DNA of the CDR3: TGTGCCAGCAGCTTGGCTGGGGGACTCACAGATACGCAGTATTTT. It specifies CASSLAGGLTDTQYF.

The chain recombines TRBV11-2 with TRBJ1-3; a weak D match, TRBD1 (5 bases). The V end lost 4 bases, the J end lost 3 bases, and 7 bases lay between the germline ends. CDR3 length: 13 residues. Germline loops: CDR1 SGHAT, CDR2 FQNNGV. CDR3 protein: CASSSGLGNTIYF. The CDR3 DNA reads TGTGCCAGCAGCTCGGGACTTGGAAACACCATATATTTT.

This rearrangement joins TRBV19 to TRBJ2-1, with 11 bases lining up with TRBD2. The CDR3 loop spans 15 amino acids. The trim removed 7 bases at V and 7 bases at J, leaving 9 bases unmatched. Germline-derived CDR1 and CDR2 are LNHDA and SQIVND (reference sequence). CDR3 coding DNA: TGTGCCAGTATGAGGGAATCTAGCGGGAGGAATGAGCAGTTCTTC. Encoded protein: CASMRESSGRNEQFF. The entire variable domain, with the rest obtained from reference TRBV19 and TRBJ2-1, is as follows: DGGITQSPKYLFRKEGQNVTLSCEQNLNHDAMYWYRQDPGQGLRLIYYSQIVNDFQKGDIAEGYSVSREKKESFPLTVTSAQKNPTAFYLCASMRESSGRNEQFFGPGTRLTVL.

This CDR3 reads CASSLALLAGGKSETQYF. The CDR3 DNA is TGCGCCAGCAGCTTGGCCCTTCTAGCGGGAGGTAAATCGGAGACCCAGTACTTC. This chain uses TRBV5-1 with TRBJ2-5, with 11 bases that match TRBD2. The CDR3 loop spans 18 amino acids. Looked up from germline, CDR1 is SGHRS and CDR2 is YFSETQ. With 0 bases clipped from V and 5 bases from J, the junction kept 12 bases outside the gene matches.

This clone came up once. The chain has TRBV28 and TRBJ1-4; TRBD1 agrees at 8 bases. The germline V gene has CDR1 MDHEN and CDR2 SYDVKM. With 6 bases clipped from V and 5 bases from J, the junction kept 8 bases outside the gene matches. The CDR3 runs to 15 residues. CDR3 sequence: CASSRGQGRNEKLFF. The CDR3 coding sequence is TGTGCCAGCAGCCGTGGACAGGGCCGAAATGAAAAACTGTTTTTT.

The sample holds one count of this clone. The chain couples TRBV29-1 to TRBJ2-1, with D maybe TRBD1 (6 bases). V was shortened by 1 base and J by 4 bases, with 17 bases between the two germline ends. CDR3 length equals 16 residues. Looked up from germline, CDR1 is SQVTM and CDR2 is ANQGSEA. CDR3 protein: CSVEGGLGARYNEQFF. CDR3 in DNA: TGCAGCGTTGAAGGAGGTCTGGGGGCGCGATACAATGAGCAGTTCTTC.

The V gene is TRBV15, the J gene TRBJ1-6; 9 bases are shared with TRBD1. This CDR3 spans 16 amino acids. The germline gives CDR1 LNHNV, CDR2 YYDKDF (reference sequence). The V gene end was trimmed by 3 bases and the J gene end by 10 bases; junction bases not matched to a gene: 10. The DNA of the CDR3 is TGTGCCACCAGCAGGTTACAGGGGGCGCTTGGATCACCCCTCCACTTT. It translates to CATSRLQGALGSPLHF.